This T cell receptor beta chain was identified during a study of OX40 agonist ivuxolimab in advanced cancers. Study summary: Each dose-escalation patient presented with hepatocellular carcinoma, melanoma, renal cell or head and neck cancer. A mean age of around 66 years, range about 20 to 85, was recorded, and approximately 85% were male.

TCRdb keeps only in-frame clones here, not all; method: immunoSEQ multiplex PCR. The sample includes approximately 61,000 clones, roughly 87% seen only once; the top ten take approximately 1.3%. The receptor was isolated from an adult with an advanced solid tumor such as melanoma, head and neck, liver or kidney cancer. The sequencing here drew on CD4+ or CD8+ T cells sorted from blood, taken in a trial of the OX40 agonist ivuxolimab.

CDR3 protein: CASSRDRDQKEQFF. The DNA for the CDR3 is TGTGCCAGTAGTCGGGACAGGGACCAGAAGGAGCAGTTCTTC. This chain links TRBV19 with TRBJ2-1; TRBD1 matches at 9 bases. The V gene's germline CDR1 is LNHDA and CDR2 SQIVND (reference sequence). The CDR3 is made up of 14 amino acids. Unmatched junction bases numbered 9, after V lost 5 bases and J lost 10 bases.